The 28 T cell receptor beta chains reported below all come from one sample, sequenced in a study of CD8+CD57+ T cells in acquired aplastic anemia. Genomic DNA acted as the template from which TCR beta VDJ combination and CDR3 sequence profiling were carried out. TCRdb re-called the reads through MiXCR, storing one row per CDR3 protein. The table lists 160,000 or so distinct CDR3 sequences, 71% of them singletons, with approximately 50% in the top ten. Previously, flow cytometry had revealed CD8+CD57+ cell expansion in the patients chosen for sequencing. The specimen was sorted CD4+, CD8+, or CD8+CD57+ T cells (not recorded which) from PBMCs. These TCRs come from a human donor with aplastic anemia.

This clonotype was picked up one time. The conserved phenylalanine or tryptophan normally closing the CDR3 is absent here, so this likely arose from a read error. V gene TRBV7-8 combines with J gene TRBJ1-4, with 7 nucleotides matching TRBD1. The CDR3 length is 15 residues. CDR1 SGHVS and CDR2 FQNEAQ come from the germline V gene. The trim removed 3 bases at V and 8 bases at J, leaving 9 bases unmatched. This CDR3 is CASSFETGMDEKLFL. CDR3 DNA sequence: TGTGCCAGCAGCTTCGAGACAGGGATGGACGAAAAACTGTTTCTT.

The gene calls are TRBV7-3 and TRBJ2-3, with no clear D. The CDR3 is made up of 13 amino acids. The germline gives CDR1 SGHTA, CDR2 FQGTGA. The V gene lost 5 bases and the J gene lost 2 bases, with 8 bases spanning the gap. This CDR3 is CASSRGVTDTQYF. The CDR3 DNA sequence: TGTGCCAGCAGCCGTGGGGTCACAGATACGCAGTATTTT.

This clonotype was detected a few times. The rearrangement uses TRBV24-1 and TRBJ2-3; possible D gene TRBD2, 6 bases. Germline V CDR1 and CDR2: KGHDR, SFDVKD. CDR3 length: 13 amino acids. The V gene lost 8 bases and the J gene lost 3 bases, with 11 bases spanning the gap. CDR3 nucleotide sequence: TGTGCCACCATGGGGGACTTAACAGATACGCAGTATTTT. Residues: CATMGDLTDTQYF.

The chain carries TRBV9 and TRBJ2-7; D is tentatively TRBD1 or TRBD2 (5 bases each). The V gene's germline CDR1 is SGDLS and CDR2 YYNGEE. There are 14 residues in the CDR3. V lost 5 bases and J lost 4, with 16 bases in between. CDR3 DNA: TGTGCCAGCAGTGGGACGGGGACGGGATACGAGCAGTACTTC. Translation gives CASSGTGTGYEQYF. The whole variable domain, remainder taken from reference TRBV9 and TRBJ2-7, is DSGVTQTPKHLITATGQRVTLRCSPRSGDLSVYWYQQSLDQGLQFLIQYYNGEERAKGNILERFSAQQFPDLHSELNLSSLELGDSALYFCASSGTGTGYEQYFGPGTRLTVT.

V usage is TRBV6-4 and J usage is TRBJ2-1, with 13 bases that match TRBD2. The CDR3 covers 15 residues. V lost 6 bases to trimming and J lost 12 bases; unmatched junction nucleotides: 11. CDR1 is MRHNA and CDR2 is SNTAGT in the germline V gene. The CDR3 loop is CASSPGTSGADTQFF. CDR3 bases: TGTGCCAGCAGCCCCGGGACTAGCGGGGCAGATACGCAGTTCTTC.

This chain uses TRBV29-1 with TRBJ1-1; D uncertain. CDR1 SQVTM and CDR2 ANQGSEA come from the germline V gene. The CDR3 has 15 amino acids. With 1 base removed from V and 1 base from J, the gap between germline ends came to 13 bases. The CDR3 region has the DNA TGCAGCGTTGAAGCCTACGGACGGCAGAACACTGAAGCTTTCTTT. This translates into CSVEAYGRQNTEAFF.

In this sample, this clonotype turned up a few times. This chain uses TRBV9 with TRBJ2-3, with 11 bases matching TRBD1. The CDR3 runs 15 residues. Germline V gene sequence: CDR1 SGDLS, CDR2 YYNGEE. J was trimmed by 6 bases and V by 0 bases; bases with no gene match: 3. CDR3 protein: CASSVAGTGGDTQYF. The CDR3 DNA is TGTGCCAGCAGCGTAGCTGGGACAGGGGGGGATACGCAGTATTTT.

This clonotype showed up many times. The CDR3 here is CASSDSYREDTGELFF. DNA for the CDR3: TGTGCCAGCAGTGACTCATACAGGGAAGACACCGGGGAGCTGTTTTTT. The chain uses TRBV6-4 and TRBJ2-2; a possible D gene is TRBD1 (6 bases). Trimming left V 0 bases short and J 3 bases short, with 11 bases between. CDR3 length equals 16 residues. Germline V gene sequence: CDR1 MRHNA, CDR2 SNTAGT.

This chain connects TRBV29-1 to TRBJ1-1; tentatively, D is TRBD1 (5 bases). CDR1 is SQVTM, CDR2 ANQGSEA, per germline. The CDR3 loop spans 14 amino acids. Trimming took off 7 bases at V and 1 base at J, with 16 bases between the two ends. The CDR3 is CSADGPGRNTEAFF. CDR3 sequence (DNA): TGCAGCGCCGACGGACCAGGGAGGAACACTGAAGCTTTCTTT.

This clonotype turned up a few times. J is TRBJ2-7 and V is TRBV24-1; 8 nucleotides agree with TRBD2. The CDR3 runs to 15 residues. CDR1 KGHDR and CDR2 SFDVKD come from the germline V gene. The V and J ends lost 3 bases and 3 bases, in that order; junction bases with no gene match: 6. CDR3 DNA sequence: TGTGCCACCAGTGATCCAACGGGGGGGATCTACGAGCAGTACTTC. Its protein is CATSDPTGGIYEQYF.

The DNA of the CDR3 is TGTGCCAGCAGTACCCCTCGTGTTCTAGCGGGACAAAATGAGCAGTTCTTC. It codes for CASSTPRVLAGQNEQFF. The V and J genes are TRBV25-1 and TRBJ2-1, with TRBD2 matching 9 bases. The CDR3 is 17 residues long. Trimming at V came to 5 bases and at J to 7 bases, leaving 15 bases not matched to a gene. Germline V CDR1 and CDR2: MGHDK, SYGVNS.

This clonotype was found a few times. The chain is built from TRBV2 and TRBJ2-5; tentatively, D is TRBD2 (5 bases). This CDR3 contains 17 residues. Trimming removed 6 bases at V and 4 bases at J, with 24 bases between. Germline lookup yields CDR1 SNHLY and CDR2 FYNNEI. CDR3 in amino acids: CASSGSRGRGLGETQYF. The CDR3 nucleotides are TGTGCCAGCAGCGGGTCTAGAGGGAGAGGTTTAGGAGAGACCCAGTACTTC.

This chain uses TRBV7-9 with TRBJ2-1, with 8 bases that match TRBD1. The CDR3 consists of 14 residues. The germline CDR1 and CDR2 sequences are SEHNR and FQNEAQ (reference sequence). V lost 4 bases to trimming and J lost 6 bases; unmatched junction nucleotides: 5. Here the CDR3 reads CASSSGQGSNEQFF. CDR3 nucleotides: TGTGCCAGCAGCTCCGGACAGGGAAGCAATGAGCAGTTCTTC. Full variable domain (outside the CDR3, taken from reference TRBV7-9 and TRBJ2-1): DTGVSQNPRHKITKRGQNVTFRCDPISEHNRLYWYRQTLGQGPEFLTYFQNEAQLEKSRLLSDRFSAERPKGSFSTLEIQRTEQGDSAMYLCASSSGQGSNEQFFGPGTRLTVL.

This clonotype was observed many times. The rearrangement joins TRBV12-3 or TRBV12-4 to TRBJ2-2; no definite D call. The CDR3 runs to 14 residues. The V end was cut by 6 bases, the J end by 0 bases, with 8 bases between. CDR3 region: CASSPAPNTGELFF. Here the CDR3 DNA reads TGTGCCAGCAGCCCCGCCCCGAACACCGGGGAGCTGTTTTTT.

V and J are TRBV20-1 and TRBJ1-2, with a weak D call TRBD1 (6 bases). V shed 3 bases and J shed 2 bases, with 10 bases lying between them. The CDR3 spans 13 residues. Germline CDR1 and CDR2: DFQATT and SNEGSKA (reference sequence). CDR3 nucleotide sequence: TGCAGTGCTAGCCAGGGGCAGAACTATGGCTACACCTTC. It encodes CSASQGQNYGYTF.

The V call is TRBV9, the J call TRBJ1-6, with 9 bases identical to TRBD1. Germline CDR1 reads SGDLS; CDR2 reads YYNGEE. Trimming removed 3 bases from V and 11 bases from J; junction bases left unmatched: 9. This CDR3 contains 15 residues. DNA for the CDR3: TGTGCCAGCAGCGACGGGACAGGGCCCTTTCCACCCCTCCACTTT. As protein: CASSDGTGPFPPLHF.

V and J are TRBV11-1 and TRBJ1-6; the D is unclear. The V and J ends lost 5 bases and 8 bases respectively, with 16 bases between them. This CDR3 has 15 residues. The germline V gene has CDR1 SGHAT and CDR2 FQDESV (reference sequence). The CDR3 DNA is TGTGCCAGCAGCCAAACACAGTGGTGGGATTCACCCCTCCACTTT. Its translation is CASSQTQWWDSPLHF.

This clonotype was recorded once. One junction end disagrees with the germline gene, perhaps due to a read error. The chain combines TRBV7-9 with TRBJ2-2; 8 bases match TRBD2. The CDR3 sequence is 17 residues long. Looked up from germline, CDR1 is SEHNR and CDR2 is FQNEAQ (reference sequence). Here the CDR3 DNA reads TGTGCTAGCAGCTTAAATTTGGTAGCGGGAAACACCGGGGAGCTGTTTTTT. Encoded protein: CASSLNLVAGNTGELFF.

CDR3 in DNA: TGTGCCAGTAGTCAAACAGGGGGCAAATCCTACGAGCAGTACTTC. This codes for CASSQTGGKSYEQYF. This rearrangement joins TRBV19 to TRBJ2-7; 9 nucleotides agree with TRBD1. Germline CDR1 is LNHDA and CDR2 is SQIVND (reference sequence). J lost 1 base, V lost 5 bases, and 6 bases had no gene match. The CDR3 extends over 15 amino acids.

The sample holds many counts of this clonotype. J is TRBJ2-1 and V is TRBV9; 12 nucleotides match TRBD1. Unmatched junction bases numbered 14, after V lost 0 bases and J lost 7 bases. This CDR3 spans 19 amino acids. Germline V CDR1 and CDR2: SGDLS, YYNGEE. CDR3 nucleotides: TGTGCCAGCAGCGTAGCCCCGGGCCGGGACAGGGGGCTCGGTAATGAGCAGTTCTTC. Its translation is CASSVAPGRDRGLGNEQFF.

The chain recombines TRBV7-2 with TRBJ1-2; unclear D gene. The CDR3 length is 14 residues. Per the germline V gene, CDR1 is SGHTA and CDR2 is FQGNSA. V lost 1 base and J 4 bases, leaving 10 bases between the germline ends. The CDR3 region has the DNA TGTGCCAGCAGCTTAGAGGGAGGCAGCTATGGCTACACCTTC. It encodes CASSLEGGSYGYTF.

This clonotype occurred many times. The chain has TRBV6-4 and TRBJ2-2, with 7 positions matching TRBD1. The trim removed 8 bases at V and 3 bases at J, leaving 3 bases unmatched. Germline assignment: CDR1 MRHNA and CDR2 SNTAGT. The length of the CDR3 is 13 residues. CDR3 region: CASGTADTGELFF. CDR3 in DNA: TGTGCCAGCGGGACAGCCGACACCGGGGAGCTGTTTTTT.

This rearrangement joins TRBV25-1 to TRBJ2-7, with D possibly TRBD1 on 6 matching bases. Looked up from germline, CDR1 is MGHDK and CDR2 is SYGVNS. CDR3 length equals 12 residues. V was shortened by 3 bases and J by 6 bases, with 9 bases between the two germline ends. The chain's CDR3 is CASSDRTAEQYF. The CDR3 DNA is TGTGCCAGCAGTGACCGGACAGCCGAGCAGTACTTC.

As DNA, the CDR3 is TGTGCCAGCACTGGTTGGGATAGCAATCAGCCCCAGCATTTT. Protein: CASTGWDSNQPQHF. This rearrangement joins TRBV6-1 to TRBJ1-5, with D unresolved. This CDR3 has 14 amino acids. V was shortened by 7 bases and J by 0 bases, with 10 bases between the two germline ends. Germline CDR1 and CDR2: MNHNS and SASEGT.

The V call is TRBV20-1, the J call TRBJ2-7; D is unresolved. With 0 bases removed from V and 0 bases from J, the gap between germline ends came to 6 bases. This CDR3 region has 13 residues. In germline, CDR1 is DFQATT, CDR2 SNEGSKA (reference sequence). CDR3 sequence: CSARDTFSYEQYF. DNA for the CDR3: TGCAGTGCTAGAGATACATTCTCCTACGAGCAGTACTTC.

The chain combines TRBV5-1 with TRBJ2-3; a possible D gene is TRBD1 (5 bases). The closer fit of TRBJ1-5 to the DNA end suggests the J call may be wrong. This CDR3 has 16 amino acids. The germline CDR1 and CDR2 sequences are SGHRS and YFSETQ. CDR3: CASSIGLPRAGDTQHF. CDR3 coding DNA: TGCGCCAGCAGCATAGGACTTCCCAGGGCGGGAGATACGCAGCATTTT.

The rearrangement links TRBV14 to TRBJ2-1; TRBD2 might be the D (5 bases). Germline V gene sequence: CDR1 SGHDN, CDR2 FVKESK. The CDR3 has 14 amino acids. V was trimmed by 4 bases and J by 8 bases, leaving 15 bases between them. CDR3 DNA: TGTGCCAGCAGCCCCGGGTCGACGGGGTATGAGCAGTTCTTC. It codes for CASSPGSTGYEQFF.

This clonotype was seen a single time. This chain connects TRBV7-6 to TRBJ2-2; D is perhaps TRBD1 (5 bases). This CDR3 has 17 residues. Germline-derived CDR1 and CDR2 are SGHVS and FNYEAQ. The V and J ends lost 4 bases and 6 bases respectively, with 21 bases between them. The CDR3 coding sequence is TGTGCCAGCAGCTCAAGGGGTAGCCAGTTTGCTCCCGGGGAGCTGTTTTTT. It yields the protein CASSSRGSQFAPGELFF.